One sample yielded the 30 T cell receptor beta chains listed below, sequenced in a study of blood T cell repertoires in COVID-19. Only in-frame clones appear in the TCRdb table, and some are missing; sequencing was by immunoSEQ multiplex PCR. This table has about 64,000 clones, roughly 90% appearing once. The sample was peripheral blood. These receptors originate from a human donor in a cohort sampled during active COVID-19.

This clone was detected once. The CDR3 DNA is TGTGCCAGCATTTGGCAGGGCACGAACAATGAGCAGTTCTTC. Protein: CASIWQGTNNEQFF. The J gene is TRBJ2-1, the V gene TRBV7-8; possible D gene TRBD1, 5 bases. The CDR3 covers 14 residues. V lost 7 bases and J 5 bases, leaving 15 bases between the germline ends. Germline-derived CDR1 and CDR2 are SGHVS and FQNEAQ.

This chain connects TRBV4-1 to TRBJ2-7, with D possibly being TRBD1 (6 bases). The CDR3 has 14 amino acids. V was pared by 5 bases and J by 1 base, with 12 bases between. The germline V gene encodes CDR1 MGHRA and CDR2 YSYEKL. The CDR3 spells CASSAHRDSYEQYF. The DNA of the CDR3 is TGCGCCAGCAGCGCCCACAGGGATTCCTACGAGCAGTACTTC.

This clone showed up just once. The chain uses TRBV6-4 and TRBJ1-3, with TRBD1 matching over 7 bases. Germline CDR1 is MRHNA and CDR2 is SNTAGT. With V trimmed by 5 bases and J by 1 base, 5 bases remained unmatched. The CDR3 is 15 amino acids. CDR3 sequence: CASSPRGESGNTIYF. The CDR3 region has the DNA TGTGCCAGCAGTCCCAGGGGGGAATCTGGAAACACCATATATTTT.

To note about this clone: The same CDR3 also results from other DNA sequences found in this sample. The CDR3 loop reads CASSLGGRAGETQYF. The CDR3 DNA is TGTGCCAGCAGCTTAGGCGGGAGGGCTGGAGAGACCCAGTACTTC. This chain links TRBV7-3 with TRBJ2-5, with 9 bases identical to TRBD2. The germline CDR1 and CDR2 sequences are SGHTA and FQGTGA. This CDR3 has 15 amino acids. The V segment lost 2 bases and the J segment 4 bases; nucleotides outside the gene matches: 5.

This rearrangement joins TRBV15 to TRBJ2-1; 9 bases line up with TRBD1. V lost 0 bases to trimming and J lost 8 bases; unmatched junction nucleotides: 14. Germline V CDR1 and CDR2: LNHNV, YYDKDF (reference sequence). This CDR3 has 18 amino acids. The CDR3 spells CATSRDYRPGTGWDEQFF. The CDR3 DNA sequence: TGTGCCACCAGCAGAGATTATAGGCCCGGGACAGGGTGGGATGAGCAGTTCTTC.

This clone was recorded only once. The gene calls are TRBV21-1 and TRBJ2-5; TRBD2 is taken as the D call from the table, unchecked against the DNA. TRBV21-1 is a documented pseudogene. This CDR3 region has 18 residues. DNA of the CDR3: TGTGCCAGCAGCCGACCTAGCGGGACCATAGGAAACCAAGAGACCCAGTACTTC. It is translated as CASSRPSGTIGNQETQYF.

This clone showed up just once. The chain uses TRBV4-2 and TRBJ2-7, with 7 bases matching TRBD2. The CDR3 contains 15 residues. Trimming cost V 1 base and J 0 bases; bases outside gene matches: 3. Germline loops: CDR1 LGHNA, CDR2 YNFKEQ. The CDR3 sequence: CASSQGGGSSYEQYF. CDR3 nucleotides: TGTGCCAGCAGCCAAGGGGGAGGGAGCTCCTACGAGCAGTACTTC.

The chain has TRBV6-6 and TRBJ1-2; possible D gene TRBD1, 5 bases. The V end was cut by 5 bases, the J end by 4 bases, with 17 bases between. CDR1 is MNHNY, CDR2 SVGAGI, per germline (reference sequence). The CDR3 runs 15 residues. CDR3 nucleotides: TGTGCCAGCAGTCCCTCGGGGGTGGCCCGCTATGGCTACACCTTC. Encoded protein: CASSPSGVARYGYTF.

This clone was counted once. This chain joins TRBV10-1 and TRBJ2-3; D is uncertain. CDR1 and CDR2 (germline): WNHNN, SYGVQD (reference sequence). The germline V and J ends were trimmed by 3 bases and 1 base, with 11 bases remaining between them. CDR3 length: 15 amino acids. CDR3 amino acids: CASSDRRGGTDTQYF. CDR3 nucleotide sequence: TGCGCCAGCAGTGACCGTCGTGGAGGCACAGATACGCAGTATTTT.

J is TRBJ1-5 and V is TRBV18; a weak D match, TRBD1 (5 bases). In germline, CDR1 is KGHSH, CDR2 LQKENI. The V and J ends lost 1 base and 6 bases respectively, with 10 bases between them. The CDR3 consists of 14 residues. CDR3: CASSPLGEGQPQHF. The CDR3 nucleotides are TGTGCCAGCTCACCACTAGGGGAAGGTCAGCCCCAGCATTTT.

V is TRBV4-2 and J is TRBJ2-7; TRBD2 might be the D (6 bases). From germline, CDR1 is LGHNA and CDR2 YNFKEQ. The CDR3 has 16 residues. Between the trimmed V and J ends, which lost 0 bases and 2 bases, there was a span of 14 bases. This chain's CDR3 is CASSQDGGNGAYEQYF. CDR3 DNA sequence: TGTGCCAGCAGCCAAGACGGGGGAAATGGGGCCTACGAGCAGTACTTC.

The CDR3 bases are TGTGCCAGCAGCTCAACGGGACAGGTTGCCTACGAGCAGTACTTC. Its protein product is CASSSTGQVAYEQYF. The chain recombines TRBV21-1 with TRBJ2-7; the table's D call TRBD1 went unverified against the DNA. TRBV21-1 is a pseudogene segment. CDR3 length equals 15 residues.

V and J are TRBV6-5 and TRBJ1-1, with TRBD1 matching over 10 bases. From germline, CDR1 is MNHEY and CDR2 SVGAGI. The length of the CDR3 is 16 residues. V lost 0 bases to trimming and J lost 7 bases; unmatched junction nucleotides: 8. The CDR3 region is CASSYSGQGLASEAFF. The CDR3 bases are TGTGCCAGCAGTTACTCGGGACAGGGGCTCGCCAGTGAAGCTTTCTTT.

This chain links TRBV5-1 with TRBJ1-1; 10 nucleotides agree with TRBD1. CDR3 size: 14 residues. Germline assignment: CDR1 SGHRS and CDR2 YFSETQ. With V trimmed by 2 bases and J by 7 bases, 5 bases remained unmatched. CDR3 loop: CASSFGQGGSEAFF. In nucleotides, the CDR3 is TGCGCCAGCAGCTTCGGACAGGGGGGGAGTGAAGCTTTCTTT.

The chain recombines TRBV19 with TRBJ2-7; D remains ambiguous. Germline V gene sequence: CDR1 LNHDA, CDR2 SQIVND (reference sequence). V lost 2 bases and J lost 3, with 11 bases in between. The CDR3 length is 14 residues. The DNA of the CDR3 is TGTGCCAGTAGTATAACGTGGCCCAACTACGAGCAGTACTTC. Translated, it gives CASSITWPNYEQYF.

The J gene is TRBJ1-5, the V gene TRBV19; D not resolved. The CDR3 sequence is 15 residues long. Germline loops: CDR1 LNHDA, CDR2 SQIVND (reference sequence). Trimming took 3 bases from V and 4 from J, leaving 13 bases between them. Here the CDR3 DNA reads TGTGCCAGTAGTATGATCAGGATTCCTAATCAGCCCCAGCATTTT. Residues: CASSMIRIPNQPQHF.

This clone has just one count. Compared with germline, one end of the junction differs, possibly owing to a read error. The chain couples TRBV10-2 to TRBJ1-2; TRBD1 matches at 7 bases. Germline V gene lookup returns CDR1 WSHSY and CDR2 SAAADI. The CDR3 runs 14 residues. CDR3 nucleotides: TGCGCCAGCAGTGCGAAGACAGGGAGCAGGGACACTCTCTTC. Its protein product is CASSAKTGSRDTLF.

This chain links TRBV7-2 with TRBJ2-1; 8 bases agree with TRBD2. CDR3 length equals 15 residues. Trimming at V came to 4 bases and at J to 5 bases, leaving 7 bases not matched to a gene. The germline gives CDR1 SGHTA, CDR2 FQGNSA. The CDR3 region is CASSSPGTSNNEQFF. The CDR3 nucleotides read TGTGCCAGCAGCTCCCCCGGGACTAGTAACAATGAGCAGTTCTTC.

The V call is TRBV6-2 or TRBV6-3, the J call TRBJ2-7; 8 positions agree with TRBD2. CDR3 length: 16 amino acids. Trimming at V came to 6 bases and at J to 3 bases, leaving 13 bases not matched to a gene. Germline values: CDR1 MNHEY, CDR2 SVGEGT. CDR3: CASSKIKASGYYEQYF. For the CDR3, the DNA is TGTGCCAGCAGCAAGATCAAGGCTAGCGGGTACTACGAGCAGTACTTC.

This chain joins TRBV7-2 and TRBJ1-3, with no clear D. Germline V CDR1 and CDR2: SGHTA, FQGNSA. CDR3 size: 17 residues. V was shortened by 1 base and J by 0 bases, with 13 bases between the two germline ends. CDR3 in DNA: TGTGCCAGCAGCTTAGTCGGAGCGCAACACTCTGGAAACACCATATATTTT. This gives the protein CASSLVGAQHSGNTIYF.

This sequence joins TRBV28 and TRBJ1-1; 8 bases are a match to TRBD1. Unmatched junction bases numbered 12, after V lost 3 bases and J lost 0 bases. This CDR3 spans 18 amino acids. In germline, CDR1 is MDHEN, CDR2 SYDVKM. CDR3 DNA: TGTGCCAGCAGTTTTCTCTTAGGACAGGGAGCTATGAACACTGAAGCTTTCTTT. Protein product: CASSFLLGQGAMNTEAFF.

This clone showed up just once. The rearrangement uses TRBV10-2 and TRBJ2-7; tentative D call: TRBD2 (5 bases). The CDR3 covers 15 residues. Germline values: CDR1 WSHSY, CDR2 SAAADI. The V and J ends lost 3 bases and 2 bases respectively, with 14 bases between them. Here the CDR3 DNA reads TGCGCCAGCAGTGACCTCGGTGAGGGTGCCTACGAGCAGTACTTC. Its translation is CASSDLGEGAYEQYF.

This clone was found once. V and J are TRBV6-2 or TRBV6-3 and TRBJ2-7, with 9 bases aligning to TRBD2. CDR1 is MNHEY, CDR2 SVGEGT, per germline. V dropped 2 bases and J dropped 3; count of bases not matched to a gene: 8. The CDR3 loop spans 16 amino acids. The CDR3: CASSYPTSGSLYEQYF. The CDR3 region has the DNA TGTGCCAGCAGTTACCCAACTAGCGGGTCCCTCTACGAGCAGTACTTC.

The V and J genes are TRBV13 and TRBJ2-5; the D gene is possibly TRBD2 (6 bases). Deletions cut 6 bases from V and 4 bases from J, with 12 bases between. There are 13 residues in the CDR3. Germline-derived CDR1 and CDR2 are PRHDT and FYEKMQ (reference sequence). The CDR3 DNA sequence: TGTGCCAGCAGGGCGGGGAACCGAGAGACCCAGTACTTC. It is translated as CASRAGNRETQYF.

The table lists this clone with a count of one. V is TRBV19 and J is TRBJ2-7; D possibly corresponds to TRBD1 (6 bases). The V gene's germline CDR1 is LNHDA and CDR2 SQIVND (reference sequence). The CDR3 loop spans 15 amino acids. The V end was cut by 4 bases, the J end by 5 bases, with 18 bases between. CDR3 coding DNA: TGTGCCAGTAGTACCGGGACAACGGGCTTCGACGAGCAGTACTTC. This encodes CASSTGTTGFDEQYF.

The chain joins TRBV6-2 or TRBV6-3 to TRBJ1-2; weak D call: TRBD1 (5 bases). Germline V CDR1 and CDR2: MNHEY, SVGEGT. V was shortened by 2 bases and J by 8 bases, with 15 bases between the two germline ends. The CDR3 totals 14 residues. The DNA of the CDR3 is TGTGCCAGCAGTTACCCAAGGACAAGTGTCGGCTACACCTTC. It yields the protein CASSYPRTSVGYTF.

The chain uses TRBV18 and TRBJ1-4; TRBD1 might be the D (6 bases). Trimming left V 4 bases short and J 0 bases short, with 12 bases between. The germline gives CDR1 KGHSH, CDR2 LQKENI. The CDR3 totals 16 residues. DNA for the CDR3: TGTGCCAGCTCACGCAATACAGGGACAACTAATGAAAAACTGTTTTTT. Its protein is CASSRNTGTTNEKLFF. Looking up the rest from reference TRBV18 and TRBJ1-4 gives the full variable domain: NAGVMQNPRHLVRRRGQEARLRCSPMKGHSHVYWYRQLPEEGLKFMVYLQKENIIDESGMPKERFSAEFPKEGPSILRIQQVVRGDSAAYFCASSRNTGTTNEKLFFGSGTQLSVL.

The J gene is TRBJ2-2, the V gene TRBV7-6, with a weak D call TRBD1 (6 bases). From germline, CDR1 is SGHVS and CDR2 FNYEAQ. Trimming left V 4 bases short and J 4 bases short, with 13 bases between. The CDR3 has 15 residues. The CDR3 DNA reads TGTGCCAGCAGCTACACAGGGACCGGCACCGGGGAGCTGTTTTTT. It specifies CASSYTGTGTGELFF.

This chain uses TRBV10-3 with TRBJ2-3; 12 bases align to TRBD2. CDR3 length equals 16 residues. Germline CDR1 is ENHRY and CDR2 is SYGVKD. The junction had 7 bases not matched to a gene; V was cut back by 2 bases and J by 7 bases. CDR3 region: CAISEQTSGRAYTQYF. The CDR3 DNA reads TGTGCCATCAGTGAGCAGACTAGCGGGAGAGCATATACGCAGTATTTT.

V usage is TRBV7-6 and J usage is TRBJ2-7, with D perhaps TRBD1 (6 bases). The CDR3 runs to 13 residues. CDR1 SGHVS and CDR2 FNYEAQ come from the germline V gene. Trimming cost V 5 bases and J 4 bases, with 12 bases left between them. The CDR3 bases are TGTGCCAGCAGCCTCGCGGACAGATACGAGCAGTACTTC. Protein sequence: CASSLADRYEQYF. The variable domain in full, completed from reference TRBV7-6 and TRBJ2-7, reads GAGVSQSPRYKVTKRGQDVALRCDPISGHVSLYWYRQALGQGPEFLTYFNYEAQQDKSGLPNDRFSAERPEGSISTLTIQRTEQRDSAMYRCASSLADRYEQYFGPGTRLTVT.